These 28 T cell receptor beta chains share one sample of origin, sequenced in a study of blood T cell repertoires in COVID-19. Method: immunoSEQ multiplex PCR; TCRdb's copy keeps in-frame clones and lacks some. The sample records 150,000 to 200,000 clones, 79% being singletons. Sequenced material: peripheral blood. All receptors derive from a woman aged 40 to 50 with COVID-19, enrolled during active disease.

The chain combines TRBV6-5 with TRBJ2-1; D remains unclear. The V gene's germline CDR1 is MNHEY and CDR2 SVGAGI. The CDR3 loop spans 14 amino acids. The V end was cut by 8 bases, the J end by 10 bases, with 21 bases between. CDR3 loop: CASQKQFAALEQFF. The CDR3 coding sequence is TGTGCCAGCCAAAAACAGTTCGCCGCGCTGGAGCAGTTCTTC.

This clone occurred a few times. This chain connects TRBV9 to TRBJ1-3; 9 bases agree with TRBD1. This CDR3 contains 18 residues. With V trimmed by 3 bases and J by 2 bases, 12 bases remained unmatched. The germline CDR1 and CDR2 sequences are SGDLS and YYNGEE. CDR3 sequence (DNA): TGTGCCAGCAGCGCGGGACAGGGCGCGGGCATCGCTGGAAACACCATATATTTT. As protein: CASSAGQGAGIAGNTIYF.

The chain combines TRBV10-3 with TRBJ2-2; possible D gene TRBD1, 5 bases. This CDR3 contains 15 residues. The ends were cut back, 6 bases at V and 0 bases at J, with 11 bases in the middle. From germline, CDR1 is ENHRY and CDR2 SYGVKD. In nucleotides, the CDR3 is TGTGCCATCAGCTTAGGGGCGCCGAACACCGGGGAGCTGTTTTTT. This sequence encodes CAISLGAPNTGELFF.

The CDR3 spells CASTPTGSVTDSEAFF. As DNA, the CDR3 is TGCGCCAGCACCCCCACAGGGTCGGTAACGGACTCTGAAGCTTTCTTT. The rearrangement joins TRBV5-1 to TRBJ1-1; a weak D match, TRBD1 (6 bases). The germline gives CDR1 SGHRS, CDR2 YFSETQ. This CDR3 spans 16 amino acids. Between the trimmed V and J ends, which lost 6 bases and 6 bases, there was a span of 24 bases.

This clone came up a few times. V and J are TRBV5-1 and TRBJ1-1, with TRBD1 identical over 7 bases. Germline loops: CDR1 SGHRS, CDR2 YFSETQ. The V gene end was trimmed by 4 bases and the J gene end by 4 bases; junction bases not matched to a gene: 10. CDR3 size: 15 residues. The CDR3 reads CASSKGTDGVTEAFF. The CDR3 DNA follows: TGCGCCAGCAGCAAAGGGACAGACGGGGTCACTGAAGCTTTCTTT. The full variable domain, rest sourced from reference TRBV5-1 and TRBJ1-1, is KAGVTQTPRYLIKTRGQQVTLSCSPISGHRSVSWYQQTPGQGLQFLFEYFSETQRNKGNFPGRFSGRQFSNSRSEMNVSTLELGDSALYLCASSKGTDGVTEAFFGQGTRLTVV.

CDR3 in DNA: TGTGCCAGCAGCTTAGGGGGGGAGCAGCCCCAGCATTTT. Its protein product is CASSLGGEQPQHF. V usage is TRBV7-6 and J usage is TRBJ1-5; weak D call: TRBD1 (5 bases). The CDR3 runs 13 residues. V lost 1 base and J 7 bases, leaving 8 bases between the germline ends. The V gene's germline CDR1 is SGHVS and CDR2 FNYEAQ.

The genes are TRBV2 and TRBJ2-5; D is perhaps TRBD1 (6 bases). The CDR3 loop spans 13 amino acids. V shed 6 bases and J shed 5 bases, with 13 bases lying between them. CDR1 and CDR2 (germline): SNHLY, FYNNEI. CDR3 region: CASSQNREETQYF. CDR3 in DNA: TGTGCCAGCAGCCAGAACAGGGAGGAGACCCAGTACTTC.

The V call is TRBV6-1, the J call TRBJ2-5, with 9 bases identical to TRBD1. Germline trimming cut 4 bases from V and 2 bases from J; bases unmatched to any gene: 8. The CDR3 runs to 16 residues. CDR1 and CDR2 (germline): MNHNS, SASEGT. CDR3 sequence: CASSVVGGTGQETQYF. CDR3 coding DNA: TGTGCCAGCAGTGTAGTGGGGGGGACAGGGCAAGAGACCCAGTACTTC.

The V gene is TRBV3-1 (or the pseudogene TRBV3-2), the J gene TRBJ2-1; maybe TRBD1 (6 bases). Looked up from germline, CDR1 is LGHDT and CDR2 is YNNKEL (reference sequence). Trimming stripped 1 base from V and 3 bases from J, with 7 bases between. The length of the CDR3 is 14 residues. The CDR3: CASSQVDSYNEQFF. The CDR3 bases are TGTGCCAGCAGCCAAGTGGACAGCTACAATGAGCAGTTCTTC.

This rearrangement joins TRBV19 to TRBJ2-2, with 9 nucleotides matching TRBD1. Germline CDR1 reads LNHDA; CDR2 reads SQIVND (reference sequence). CDR3 length equals 15 residues. The J segment lost 4 bases and the V segment lost 5 bases, leaving 5 bases of the junction unmatched. In DNA, the CDR3 is TGTGCCAGTAGTCCTCAGACAGGGGGCACCGGGGAGCTGTTTTTT. Translating gives CASSPQTGGTGELFF.

This clone has a handful of counts. The chain has TRBV4-2 and TRBJ1-1; 9 bases line up with TRBD1. The J segment lost 4 bases and the V segment lost 0 bases, leaving 6 bases of the junction unmatched. CDR1 and CDR2 (germline): LGHNA, YNFKEQ. The CDR3 spans 16 residues. This chain's CDR3 is CASSQDGGQGGTEAFF. The CDR3, as DNA: TGTGCCAGCAGCCAAGATGGGGGACAGGGTGGCACTGAAGCTTTCTTT.

The J gene is TRBJ2-3, the V gene TRBV5-1, with D maybe TRBD1 (5 bases). CDR1 and CDR2 from the germline V gene are SGHRS and YFSETQ. The germline V and J ends were trimmed by 2 bases and 5 bases, with 15 bases remaining between them. This CDR3 contains 15 residues. The CDR3 here is CASSFMQGSVDTQYF. The DNA of the CDR3 is TGCGCCAGCAGCTTCATGCAGGGTTCAGTAGATACGCAGTATTTT.

Here the CDR3 reads CASLRGGKSYEQYF. CDR3 nucleotides: TGTGCCAGCCTTCGCGGGGGGAAGTCCTACGAGCAGTACTTC. V usage is TRBV2 and J usage is TRBJ2-7, with 8 bases matching TRBD2. Germline assignment: CDR1 SNHLY and CDR2 FYNNEI. V trimming: 8 bases; J trimming: 1 base; junction bases outside the gene matches: 7. The CDR3 spans 14 residues.

The genes are TRBV9 and TRBJ1-2; the match to TRBD1 covers 11 bases. Germline trimming cut 4 bases from V and 7 bases from J; bases unmatched to any gene: 6. This CDR3 has 14 amino acids. Germline V gene lookup returns CDR1 SGDLS and CDR2 YYNGEE. The DNA of the CDR3 is TGTGCCAGCAGCCGCGCCGGGACAGGGGGTGGCTACACCTTC. It is translated as CASSRAGTGGGYTF.

This chain connects TRBV9 to TRBJ1-6; 7 nucleotides match TRBD1. Germline assignment: CDR1 SGDLS and CDR2 YYNGEE. CDR3 size: 18 residues. V shed 4 bases, J shed 9 bases, and the junction held 19 bases outside the gene matches. This CDR3 reads CASSPTRMTGQIISPLHF. CDR3 sequence (DNA): TGTGCCAGCAGCCCTACCCGAATGACAGGGCAGATTATTTCACCCCTCCACTTT.

The rearrangement uses TRBV3-1 (or the pseudogene TRBV3-2) and TRBJ2-1; D remains unclear. V dropped 5 bases and J dropped 5 bases, with 10 bases sitting between them. CDR1 is LGHDT, CDR2 YNNKEL, per germline (reference sequence). This CDR3 region has 13 residues. The CDR3 region is CASSSLGDNEQFF. CDR3 DNA: TGTGCCAGCAGCTCTCTAGGAGACAATGAGCAGTTCTTC.

This chain uses TRBV7-9 with TRBJ1-1; the match to TRBD1 covers 8 bases. The V segment lost 1 base and the J segment 5 bases; nucleotides outside the gene matches: 6. The CDR3 totals 15 residues. Germline assignment: CDR1 SEHNR and CDR2 FQNEAQ (reference sequence). CDR3 region: CASSLVTGDGTEAFF. The DNA for the CDR3 is TGTGCCAGCAGCTTAGTGACAGGGGATGGGACTGAAGCTTTCTTT.

V is TRBV12-5 and J is TRBJ2-3, with 11 bases lining up with TRBD2. The CDR3 has 17 residues. V lost 4 bases, J lost 1 base, and 7 bases stayed unmatched. Germline V gives CDR1 LGHNT, CDR2 FRNRAP. CDR3 in DNA: TGTGCTAGTGGTTCTTCACCGACTAGCGGGGGCACAGATACGCAGTATTTT. Residues: CASGSSPTSGGTDTQYF.

This chain uses TRBV6-5 with TRBJ1-2; a possible D gene is TRBD1 (5 bases). Germline CDR1 reads MNHEY; CDR2 reads SVGAGI. The CDR3 sequence is 15 residues long. Trimming took off 7 bases at V and 0 bases at J, with 15 bases between the two ends. The CDR3 bases are TGTGCCAGCATCACACAGGTTTTCGCTAACTATGGCTACACCTTC. Translation: CASITQVFANYGYTF.

The chain combines TRBV18 with TRBJ1-2, with 8 positions matching TRBD1. From germline, CDR1 is KGHSH and CDR2 LQKENI. Germline trimming cut 6 bases from V and 0 bases from J; bases unmatched to any gene: 3. The CDR3 runs 14 residues. The CDR3 is CASSPGGTNYGYTF. The CDR3, as DNA: TGTGCCAGCTCCCCAGGGGGCACTAACTATGGCTACACCTTC.

This chain joins TRBV5-1 and TRBJ1-2; D is uncertain. With 1 base removed from V and 8 bases from J, the gap between germline ends came to 12 bases. CDR1 is SGHRS and CDR2 is YFSETQ in the germline V gene. The CDR3 consists of 13 residues. Written as DNA, the CDR3 is TGCGCCAGCAGCTTGAGCACTTTTCGGGGCTACACCTTC. Translated: CASSLSTFRGYTF.

This sequence joins TRBV7-5 and TRBJ2-7; the DNA was not compared with TRBD2, the D call given in the table. TRBV7-5 is marked as a pseudogene. CDR3 length equals 15 residues. The CDR3 DNA follows: TGTGTCAGAAGCTTAGAGACTAGCAATGTCTACGAGCAGTACTTC. Translation: CVRSLETSNVYEQYF.

The V gene is TRBV21-1, the J gene TRBJ1-2. TRBV21-1 is a listed pseudogene. The length of the CDR3 is 11 residues. CDR3: CASSKDRGYTF. DNA for the CDR3: TGTGCCAGCAGCAAAGATCGGGGCTACACCTTC.

The chain uses TRBV2 and TRBJ2-7; 9 nucleotides align to TRBD1. Trimming took 5 bases from V and 6 from J; bases not matched to a gene: 8. The CDR3 sequence is 14 residues long. From germline, CDR1 is SNHLY and CDR2 FYNNEI. The CDR3 bases are TGTGCCAGCAGTTCCTGGGACAGGGCTTCCGAGCAGTACTTC. Encoded protein: CASSSWDRASEQYF.

The chain has TRBV1 and TRBJ2-5; the D call in the table, TRBD2, was not verified against the DNA. TRBV1 is termed a pseudogene. CDR3 length equals 20 residues. This CDR3 is CTSSYRARDSMEGPQETQYF. The CDR3 DNA is TGCACCAGCAGCTATCGCGCCCGTGACTCCATGGAGGGGCCCCAAGAGACCCAGTACTTC.

This chain uses TRBV5-1 with TRBJ2-1, with D tentatively TRBD1 (6 bases). The V end lost 1 base, the J end lost 2 bases, and 7 bases lay between the germline ends. In germline, CDR1 is SGHRS, CDR2 YFSETQ. The CDR3 length is 14 residues. The CDR3 region has the DNA TGCGCCAGCAGCTTGAACAGGGCCTACAATGAGCAGTTCTTC. The encoded protein is CASSLNRAYNEQFF.

The genes are TRBV5-4 and TRBJ1-1; possibly TRBD1 for D (6 bases). Between the trimmed V and J ends, which lost 10 bases and 4 bases, there was a span of 17 bases. This CDR3 comprises 13 residues. CDR1 and CDR2 (germline): SGHNT, YYREEE (reference sequence). CDR3: CAAQTGEGTEAFF. The CDR3 coding sequence is TGTGCCGCCCAGACAGGTGAGGGCACTGAAGCTTTCTTT.

The chain combines TRBV5-4 with TRBJ2-7, with TRBD2 matching over 10 bases. Germline CDR1 reads SGHNT; CDR2 reads YYREEE (reference sequence). There are 15 residues in the CDR3. J was trimmed by 4 bases and V by 3 bases; bases with no gene match: 7. The CDR3, as DNA: TGTGCCAGCAGCTGGGATAGCGGGGGGTTATACGAGCAGTACTTC. Its translation: CASSWDSGGLYEQYF.